These 12 T cell receptor beta chains originate from one sample sequenced in a study of blood T cell repertoires in COVID-19. Data came from immunoSEQ multiplex PCR; TCRdb stores just in-frame clones and leaves some out. The data show about 240,000 clones, 75% to 85% seen once. Sequencing was done on a sample of peripheral blood. Source of these receptors: a woman between 55 and 75 years old with active or convalescent COVID-19.

The sample holds one count of this clone. The chain employs TRBV30 and TRBJ1-1, with D possibly being TRBD1 (6 bases). Germline CDR1 and CDR2: GTSNPN and SVGIG (reference sequence). V gave up 1 base and J gave up 4 bases, with 13 bases separating them. This CDR3 region has 14 residues. CDR3 nucleotide sequence: TGTGCCTGGAGTGAAAAGGGAGGGGGCACTGAAGCTTTCTTT. Translated: CAWSEKGGGTEAFF.

This clone was observed a few times. The chain combines TRBV3-1 (or the pseudogene TRBV3-2) with TRBJ1-1; a possible D gene is TRBD1 (6 bases). V was cut by 1 base and J by 4 bases, with 16 bases left in between. The germline V gene has CDR1 LGHDT and CDR2 YNNKEL (reference sequence). There are 16 residues in the CDR3. CDR3 nucleotide sequence: TGTGCCAGCAGCCAAGGAGGGGTCTCCAGGGGCACTGAAGCTTTCTTT. Amino acids: CASSQGGVSRGTEAFF.

V gene TRBV12-5 combines with J gene TRBJ2-1, with 8 positions matching TRBD2. This CDR3 is 17 amino acids long. The V gene's germline CDR1 is LGHNT and CDR2 FRNRAP. J lost 8 bases, V lost 2 bases, and 14 bases had no gene match. This CDR3 reads CASGLKPGGHYLDEQFF. The CDR3 DNA follows: TGTGCTAGTGGTTTGAAACCGGGGGGGCACTATCTTGATGAGCAGTTCTTC.

This rearrangement joins TRBV10-3 to TRBJ2-7, with unresolved D. V was trimmed by 4 bases and J by 3 bases, leaving 13 bases between them. Germline values: CDR1 ENHRY, CDR2 SYGVKD. This CDR3 spans 14 amino acids. The CDR3 is CAISGSVEHYEQYF. In nucleotides, the CDR3 is TGTGCCATCAGTGGTTCGGTCGAGCACTACGAGCAGTACTTC.

In this sample, this clone turned up a few times. This chain connects TRBV6-5 to TRBJ1-6; unclear D gene. CDR1 and CDR2 from the germline V gene are MNHEY and SVGAGI. The CDR3 loop spans 15 amino acids. With 6 bases removed from V and 10 bases from J, the gap between germline ends came to 19 bases. DNA of the CDR3: TGTGCCAGCAGCCCCGGGTCTGCCAATCGGTCACCCCTCCACTTT. This codes for CASSPGSANRSPLHF.

The CDR3 DNA sequence: TGTGCCAGCAGTGCCACCGGGACTAGCCCCGGGGAGCTGTTTTTT. Protein product: CASSATGTSPGELFF. The J gene is TRBJ2-2, the V gene TRBV6-6, with 9 bases identical to TRBD2. V lost 5 bases to trimming and J lost 6 bases; unmatched junction nucleotides: 7. CDR1 is MNHNY, CDR2 SVGAGI, per germline (reference sequence). The CDR3 is 15 amino acids.

CDR3 sequence reads: CASSVSGAHQPQHF. For the CDR3, the DNA is TGTGCCAGCAGCGTAAGCGGCGCCCACCAGCCCCAGCATTTT. The V gene is TRBV9, the J gene TRBJ1-5; no clear D. The germline V and J ends were trimmed by 1 base and 7 bases, with 12 bases remaining between them. The CDR3 is 14 residues long. In germline, CDR1 is SGDLS, CDR2 YYNGEE.

The rearrangement uses TRBV3-1 (or the pseudogene TRBV3-2) and TRBJ2-2; 9 bases map to TRBD1. Per the germline V gene, CDR1 is LGHDT and CDR2 is YNNKEL (reference sequence). The CDR3 runs to 16 residues. J lost 5 bases, V lost 1 base, and 5 bases had no gene match. The CDR3: CASSQVLQGATGELFF. CDR3 in DNA: TGTGCCAGCAGCCAAGTTCTACAGGGGGCGACCGGGGAGCTGTTTTTT.

The rearrangement joins TRBV18 to TRBJ1-3, with D maybe TRBD1 (6 bases). Germline assignment: CDR1 KGHSH and CDR2 LQKENI. The ends were cut back, 4 bases at V and 3 bases at J, with 13 bases in the middle. The length of the CDR3 is 15 residues. CDR3 region: CASSLTTGIGNTIYF. The CDR3 nucleotides are TGTGCCAGCTCACTCACCACAGGGATTGGAAACACCATATATTTT.

CDR3 loop: CASSEQGPQFSGTF. CDR3 nucleotide sequence: TGTGCCAGCAGTGAACAGGGGCCCCAGTTCTCGGGCACCTTC. V gene TRBV6-1 combines with J gene TRBJ1-2, with D perhaps TRBD1 (6 bases). CDR3 length equals 14 residues. Germline CDR1 reads MNHNS; CDR2 reads SASEGT. Trimming removed 2 bases from V and 13 bases from J, with 20 bases in between.

The V call is TRBV19, the J call TRBJ1-2, with TRBD1 matching over 10 bases. Germline CDR1 LNHDA, CDR2 SQIVND (reference sequence). This CDR3 spans 15 amino acids. Trimming took 3 bases from V and 5 from J; bases not matched to a gene: 6. For the CDR3, the DNA is TGTGCCAGTAGTATCCGACAGGGGGCCTTGTATGGCTACACCTTC. Its translation: CASSIRQGALYGYTF.

Here the CDR3 reads CASSLSISGSYEQYF. The CDR3 DNA reads as TGTGCCAGCAGTTTATCGATTTCCGGCTCCTACGAGCAGTACTTC. This chain uses TRBV27 with TRBJ2-7; the D is unclear. This CDR3 contains 15 residues. Trimming removed 0 bases from V and 0 bases from J, with 9 bases in between. The germline CDR1 and CDR2 sequences are MNHEY and SMNVEV (reference sequence).